This paragraph reports one T cell receptor (beta chain). Its antigen is unidentified. This sample was included in a study of T cells in localized non-small cell lung cancer. Points from the study as a whole: For the top 100 tumor clones, a median about 57 also appeared in adjacent lung. Because sequencing included only one region (of the tumor), heterogeneity remains possible.

The CDR3 runs to 16 residues. Trimming removed 5 bases from V and 5 bases from J, with 22 bases in between. Germline CDR1 and CDR2: SGDLS and YYNGEE. Using immunoSEQ multiplex PCR, the repertoire was profiled, and TCRdb retains in-frame clones only, with some absent. The sample consists of over 900 clones, under 35% of them appearing once. The sampled adjacent lung lay at least 2 cm from the tumor margin and showed no atypia. This clonotype was sampled from a male donor older than 55 with stage II lung adenocarcinoma. The source was normal lung tissue next to the tumor, collected before any cancer treatment. This chain connects TRBV9 to TRBJ2-5; possible D gene TRBD2, 6 bases. In DNA, the CDR3 is TGTGCCAGCAGTGAAGTCCTAGCGCCCGTTGAGGAGACCCAGTACTTC. It is translated as CASSEVLAPVEETQYF.